This entry features one T cell receptor (beta chain) sequence. Its antigen is as yet unknown. A read error may produce the germline difference seen at one junction end. The data derive from a study of T cells in Graves' hyperthyroidism and ophthalmopathy. Study-level information: Peripheral blood was secured at the point of initial diagnosis, before any treatment. General study points: A model of 13 V-J pairs discriminated ophthalmopathy from stable hyperthyroidism.

The study left out patients who had uncontrolled infection, other autoimmune disease, pregnancy or lactation. Amplification of TCR beta CDR3 regions used RNA as the template. The TCR CDR3 first-round RT-PCR relied on the HTBI primer set. TCRdb used MiXCR to reprocess the multiplex PCR reads, holding one entry per CDR3 protein. This table holds nearly 250,000 distinct CDR3 sequences, about 25% found once. The CDR3 is 17 residues long. Germline V gene sequence: CDR1 MNHEY, CDR2 SVGEGT. Sequenced: blood. The chain recombines TRBV6-2 or TRBV6-3 with TRBJ1-5, with D unresolved. The TCR was taken from a woman in her forties with Graves' ophthalmopathy. CDR3 amino acids: CASGSTKPHVSNQSQHF. The CDR3 DNA reads as TGTGCCAGCGGCTCGACGAAGCCCCACGTGAGCAATCAGTCCCAGCATTTT.